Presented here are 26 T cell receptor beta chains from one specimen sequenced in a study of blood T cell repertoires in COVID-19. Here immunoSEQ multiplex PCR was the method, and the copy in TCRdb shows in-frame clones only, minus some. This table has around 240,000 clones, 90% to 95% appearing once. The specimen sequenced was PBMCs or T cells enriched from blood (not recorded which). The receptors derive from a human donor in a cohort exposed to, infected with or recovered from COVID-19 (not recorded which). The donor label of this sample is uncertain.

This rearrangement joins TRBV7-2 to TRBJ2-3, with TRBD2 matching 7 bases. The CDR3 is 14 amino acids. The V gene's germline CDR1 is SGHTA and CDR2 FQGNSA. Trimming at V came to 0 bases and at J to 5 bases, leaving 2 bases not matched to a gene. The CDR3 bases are TGTGCCAGCAGCTTAGCGGGGGGGGGAGATACGCAGTATTTT. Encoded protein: CASSLAGGGDTQYF.

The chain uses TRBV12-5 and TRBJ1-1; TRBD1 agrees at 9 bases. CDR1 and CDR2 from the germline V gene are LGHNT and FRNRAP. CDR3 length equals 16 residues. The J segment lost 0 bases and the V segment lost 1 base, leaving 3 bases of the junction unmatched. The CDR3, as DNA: TGTGCTAGTGGTTTGGGGACAGGGGTTATGAACACTGAAGCTTTCTTT. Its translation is CASGLGTGVMNTEAFF.

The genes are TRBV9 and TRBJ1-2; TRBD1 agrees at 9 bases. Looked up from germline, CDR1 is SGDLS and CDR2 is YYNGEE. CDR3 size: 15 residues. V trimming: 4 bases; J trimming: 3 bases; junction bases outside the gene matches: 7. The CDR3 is CASSPRQGVDYGYTF. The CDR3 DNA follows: TGTGCCAGCAGCCCCAGACAGGGGGTCGACTATGGCTACACCTTC.

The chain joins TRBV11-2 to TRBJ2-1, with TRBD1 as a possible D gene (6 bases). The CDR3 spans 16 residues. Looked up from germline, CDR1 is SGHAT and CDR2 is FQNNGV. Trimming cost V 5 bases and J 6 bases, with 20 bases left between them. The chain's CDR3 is CASSPGQFEARNEQFF. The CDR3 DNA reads TGTGCCAGCAGCCCGGGACAATTTGAGGCACGCAATGAGCAGTTCTTC.

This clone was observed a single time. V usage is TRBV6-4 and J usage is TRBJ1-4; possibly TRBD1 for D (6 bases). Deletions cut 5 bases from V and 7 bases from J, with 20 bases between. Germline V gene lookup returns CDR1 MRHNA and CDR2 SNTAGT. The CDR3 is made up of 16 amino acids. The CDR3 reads CASSTTPGQKVEKLFF. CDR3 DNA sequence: TGTGCCAGCAGTACAACTCCGGGACAAAAGGTTGAAAAACTGTTTTTT.

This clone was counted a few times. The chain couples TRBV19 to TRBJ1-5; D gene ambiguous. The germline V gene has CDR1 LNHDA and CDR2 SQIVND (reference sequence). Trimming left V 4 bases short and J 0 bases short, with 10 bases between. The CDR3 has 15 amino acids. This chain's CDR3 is CASSTAHYSNQPQHF. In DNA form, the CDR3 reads TGTGCCAGTAGTACAGCGCACTATAGCAATCAGCCCCAGCATTTT.

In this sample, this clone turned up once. CDR3 loop: CASSEAVSYNEQFF. CDR3 coding DNA: TGCGCCAGCAGTGAAGCGGTGTCCTACAATGAGCAGTTCTTC. This chain uses TRBV10-2 with TRBJ2-1, with D possibly matching TRBD2 (5 bases). The germline gives CDR1 WSHSY, CDR2 SAAADI. CDR3 length equals 14 residues. Trimming pared 3 bases from V and 1 base from J, leaving 7 bases between.

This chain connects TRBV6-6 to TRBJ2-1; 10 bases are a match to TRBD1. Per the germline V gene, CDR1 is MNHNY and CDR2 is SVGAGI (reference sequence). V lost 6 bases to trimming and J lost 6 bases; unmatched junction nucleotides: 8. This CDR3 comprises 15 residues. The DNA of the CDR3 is TGTGCCAGCAGGAAGGGACAGGGGCTTATCAATGAGCAGTTCTTC. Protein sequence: CASRKGQGLINEQFF.

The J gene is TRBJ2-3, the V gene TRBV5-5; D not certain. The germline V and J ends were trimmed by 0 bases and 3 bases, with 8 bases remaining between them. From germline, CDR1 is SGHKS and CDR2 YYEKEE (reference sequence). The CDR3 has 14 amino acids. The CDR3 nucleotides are TGTGCCAGCAGCTTGGATCCAGATACAGATACGCAGTATTTT. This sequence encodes CASSLDPDTDTQYF.

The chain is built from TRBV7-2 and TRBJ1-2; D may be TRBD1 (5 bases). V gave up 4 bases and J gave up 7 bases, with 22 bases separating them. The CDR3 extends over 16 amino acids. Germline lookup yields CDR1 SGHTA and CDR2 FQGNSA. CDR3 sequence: CASSSSSGKGKRGYTF. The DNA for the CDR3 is TGTGCCAGCAGCTCGTCCTCGGGTAAGGGGAAGCGTGGCTACACCTTC.

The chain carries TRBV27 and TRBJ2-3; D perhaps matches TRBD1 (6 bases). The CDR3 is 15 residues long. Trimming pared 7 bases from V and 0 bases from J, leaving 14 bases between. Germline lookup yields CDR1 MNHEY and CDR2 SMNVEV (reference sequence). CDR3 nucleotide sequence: TGTGCCAGCATCTCTCACAGGGATAGCACAGATACGCAGTATTTT. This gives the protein CASISHRDSTDTQYF.

The CDR3 coding sequence is TGTGCCAGCAGCTTTACTAGCGCCAGGGAGACCCAGTACTTC. This sequence encodes CASSFTSARETQYF. V is TRBV5-4 and J is TRBJ2-5; the match to TRBD2 covers 7 bases. CDR3 length equals 14 residues. CDR1 and CDR2 (germline): SGHNT, YYREEE (reference sequence). Germline trimming cut 2 bases from V and 5 bases from J; bases unmatched to any gene: 6.

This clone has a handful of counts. CDR3 nucleotides: TGCGCCAGCAGCTTGGGGGGAGGGCAGCCCCAGCATTTT. The encoded protein is CASSLGGGQPQHF. This chain links TRBV5-1 with TRBJ1-5, with D hard to call. This CDR3 is 13 amino acids long. The V gene's germline CDR1 is SGHRS and CDR2 YFSETQ. V was clipped by 0 bases and J by 7 bases, with 8 bases between them.

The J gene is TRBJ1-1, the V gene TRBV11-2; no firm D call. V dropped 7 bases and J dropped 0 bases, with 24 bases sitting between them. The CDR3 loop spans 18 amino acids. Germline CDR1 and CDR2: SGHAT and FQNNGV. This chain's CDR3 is CASTIDLRWRSMNTEAFF. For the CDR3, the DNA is TGTGCCAGCACGATTGATTTAAGATGGAGGTCCATGAACACTGAAGCTTTCTTT.

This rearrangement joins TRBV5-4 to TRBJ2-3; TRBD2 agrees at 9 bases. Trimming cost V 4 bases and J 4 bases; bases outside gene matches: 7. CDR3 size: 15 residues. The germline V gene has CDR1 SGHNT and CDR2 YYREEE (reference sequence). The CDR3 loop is CASSRGGAIPDTQYF. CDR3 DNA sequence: TGTGCCAGCAGCCGCGGGGGGGCGATCCCAGATACGCAGTATTTT.

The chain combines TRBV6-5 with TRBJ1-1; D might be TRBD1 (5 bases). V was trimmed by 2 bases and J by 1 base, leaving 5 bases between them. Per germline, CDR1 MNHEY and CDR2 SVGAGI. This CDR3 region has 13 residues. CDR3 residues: CASSYQGNTEAFF. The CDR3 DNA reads TGTGCCAGCAGTTACCAGGGGAACACTGAAGCTTTCTTT.

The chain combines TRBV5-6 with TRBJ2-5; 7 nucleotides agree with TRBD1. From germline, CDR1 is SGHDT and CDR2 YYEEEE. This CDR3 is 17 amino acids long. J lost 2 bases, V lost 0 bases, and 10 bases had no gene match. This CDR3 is CASSLAPMQGDQETQYF. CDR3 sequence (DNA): TGTGCCAGCAGCTTGGCCCCAATGCAGGGGGATCAAGAGACCCAGTACTTC.

The CDR3 region is CASSESPGGLYEQYF. CDR3 bases: TGTGCCAGCAGTGAATCCCCCGGGGGTCTCTACGAGCAGTACTTC. This sequence joins TRBV25-1 and TRBJ2-7; D is possibly TRBD2 (6 bases). The CDR3 covers 15 residues. V dropped 1 base and J dropped 3 bases, with 13 bases sitting between them. Germline loops: CDR1 MGHDK, CDR2 SYGVNS.

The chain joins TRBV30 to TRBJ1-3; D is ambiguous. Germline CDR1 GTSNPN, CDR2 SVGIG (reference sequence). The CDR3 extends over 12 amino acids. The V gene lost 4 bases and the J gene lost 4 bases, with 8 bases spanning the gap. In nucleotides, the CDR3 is TGTGCCTGGACACCCAGAGGAAACACCATATATTTT. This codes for CAWTPRGNTIYF.

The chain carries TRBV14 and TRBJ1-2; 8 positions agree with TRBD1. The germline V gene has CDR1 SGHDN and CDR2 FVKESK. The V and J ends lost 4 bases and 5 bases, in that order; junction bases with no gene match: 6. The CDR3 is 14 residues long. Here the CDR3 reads CASSLGQGRYGYTF. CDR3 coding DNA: TGTGCCAGCAGCCTTGGACAGGGACGGTATGGCTACACCTTC.

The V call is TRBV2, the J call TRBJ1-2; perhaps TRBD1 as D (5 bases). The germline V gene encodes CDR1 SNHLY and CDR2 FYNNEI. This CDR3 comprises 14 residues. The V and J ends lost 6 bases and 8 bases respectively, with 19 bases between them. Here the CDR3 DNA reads TGTGCCAGCAGGGGATCGGCCGGCCCAGGGGGCTACACCTTC. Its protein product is CASRGSAGPGGYTF.

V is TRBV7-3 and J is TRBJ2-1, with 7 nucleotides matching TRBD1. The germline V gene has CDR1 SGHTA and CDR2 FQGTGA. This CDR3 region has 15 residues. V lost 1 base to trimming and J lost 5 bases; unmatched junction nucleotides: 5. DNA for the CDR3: TGTGCCAGCAGCTTAAGAAGGGGGCTTAACAATGAGCAGTTCTTC. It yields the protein CASSLRRGLNNEQFF.

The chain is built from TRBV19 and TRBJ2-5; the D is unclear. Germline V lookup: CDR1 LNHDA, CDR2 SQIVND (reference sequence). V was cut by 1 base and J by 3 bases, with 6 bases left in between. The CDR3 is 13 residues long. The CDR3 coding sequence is TGTGCCAGTAGTATAGTAGCTGAAGAGACCCAGTACTTC. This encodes CASSIVAEETQYF.

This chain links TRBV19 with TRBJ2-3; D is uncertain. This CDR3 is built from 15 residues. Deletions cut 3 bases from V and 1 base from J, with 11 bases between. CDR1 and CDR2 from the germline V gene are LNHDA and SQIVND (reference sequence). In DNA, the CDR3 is TGTGCCAGTAGTATCACCGGAGAACGCACAGATACGCAGTATTTT. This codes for CASSITGERTDTQYF. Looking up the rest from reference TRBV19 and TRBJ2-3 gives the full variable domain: DGGITQSPKYLFRKEGQNVTLSCEQNLNHDAMYWYRQDPGQGLRLIYYSQIVNDFQKGDIAEGYSVSREKKESFPLTVTSAQKNPTAFYLCASSITGERTDTQYFGPGTRLTVL.

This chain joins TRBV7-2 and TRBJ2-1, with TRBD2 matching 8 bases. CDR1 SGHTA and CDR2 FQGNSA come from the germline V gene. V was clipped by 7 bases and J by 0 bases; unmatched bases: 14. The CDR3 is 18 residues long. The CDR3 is CASTIRTSGGSSYNEQFF. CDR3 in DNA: TGTGCCAGCACCATAAGAACAAGCGGGGGAAGCTCCTACAATGAGCAGTTCTTC.

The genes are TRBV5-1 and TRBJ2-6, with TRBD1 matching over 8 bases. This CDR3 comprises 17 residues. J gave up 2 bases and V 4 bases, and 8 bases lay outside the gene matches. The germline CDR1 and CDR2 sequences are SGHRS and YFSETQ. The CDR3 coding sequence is TGCGCCAGCAGCACAGGACAGGGAGCTACTGGGGCCAACGTCCTGACTTTC. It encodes CASSTGQGATGANVLTF.